A single TCR beta chain is shown here with its context. The clone's antigen remains unknown. No base-level quality is on record; no much larger clone is a single base apart. This specimen belongs to a study of shared clonotypes between healthy human individuals (dated by TCRdb to about 2020). A note on the overall study: The cohort included a few men and two women between 18 and 49 years of age. Each donor's leukapheresis produced roughly between roughly 0.85 and 9 billion PBMCs. To increase sequencing depth and limit assay-specific biases, different laboratories used diverse techniques to prepare libraries and sequence TCR repertoires. To estimate repertoire size and how much clonotype sharing occurs between individuals, the study deeply sequenced the blood TCR repertoires of about five healthy adults.

The donors were healthy, HIV-negative adults who had no recently reported acute infections or vaccinations. Every donor was a Caucasian adult living in Nashville, Tennessee, USA. For unsorted samples, 84 million or so PBMCs were counted, and genomic DNA was extracted using the QIAamp DNA Blood Mini kit. Blood was obtained by leukapheresis, after which PBMCs were separated by Ficoll-Histopaque density gradient centrifugation and cryopreserved in liquid nitrogen vapor phase. Using the deep immunoSEQ assay, multiplex PCR amplified TCR CDR3 regions from genomic DNA. Genomic DNA extracted from each cell subset was distributed evenly over all wells of several immunoSEQ 96-well plates, and each plate served as one replicate. For unsorted PBMC, each replicate PCR was loaded with around 300 ng genomic DNA, equivalent to about 30,000 T cell genomes. Ten immunoSEQ deep assay plates were used to sequence the unsorted PBMC genomic DNA. The purified libraries were quantified using a Qubit 3.0 fluorometer, sized with a Bioanalyzer 2100, and then quantified again using the KAPA Library Quantification kit. Each immunoSEQ 96-well plate was sequenced on its own single-read 150-cycle Illumina NextSeq 550 flow cell. From the authors' description of their analysis: Because the immunoSEQ output included only junctional sequences and no quality scores, the filtering could not be the same as the filtering used for full-length reads. To assign V/J genes and CDR3, sequences were annotated using PyIR, a Python wrapper for IgBLAST v1.9, with IMGT germline references. Reads were removed for weak V/J assignments (E-value above 1e-6), missing CDR3, stop codons, out-of-frame junctions, or ambiguous translated residues. A V3J clonotype was defined by an identical inferred V gene, J gene, and CDR3 amino acid sequence. The percentage overlap between two repertoires was calculated by dividing the number of shared unique clonotypes by the size of the smaller repertoire. Three approaches were used to assess repertoire richness: RTK rarefaction, the Chao1 estimator, and Recon v2.1 estimates of unobserved clonotypes. Not all clones reach the TCRdb copy of this immuneACCESS table, which keeps in-frame sequences only. Checked studies attribute under half of the gap to unresolved V genes and leave the rest unexplained. V and J calls and clone size follow that table, whereas D and trimming were derived from the DNA. The sample table lists 75,000 to 100,000 clones, less than 50% of them with a count of one. The biggest ten clones account for approximately 15% of the sample.

According to the germline V gene, CDR1 reads SQVTM and CDR2 reads ANQGSEA. The V end loses 6 bases and the J end loses 6 bases, and a stretch of 11 bases separates them. Its CDR3 holds 12 amino acids, cysteine through phenylalanine. Only the CDR3 part of the read is kept: 36 bases, read in frame from the first base. On the study overall, not on this receptor specifically: Because the study included a small number of donors, the genetic and exposure-history diversity represented was limited. Pairwise subsampling led to the expectation that sequencing depth would affect the degree of clonotype sharing among donors. Sampling was limited to blood, and TCR repertoires in tissue likely differ from TCR repertoires in blood.

Sequencing input: PBMCs. Recombination connected TRBV29-1 to TRBJ2-2, with an unclear D gene assignment. This TCR came from a woman aged 40 to 50 in good health. Some clones in this sample may be carry-over from other donors' samples. The nucleotide sequence reads as follows: TGCAGCGTGGATAACTTTGCCGGGGAGCTGTTTTTT. The resulting protein is CSVDNFAGELFF.